The 31 T cell receptor beta chains listed next were all sequenced from one sample in a study (dated by TCRdb to 2016 to 2017). Library method: RT-PCR. These reads were obtained on an Illumina MiSeq. The public reads were reprocessed in TCRdb via fastp at Q25 and MiXCR, keeping in-frame beta chains. Rows merge per CDR3 protein into single entries with the most common DNA and genes. This sample holds about 6,500 distinct CDR3 sequences; approximately 90% were observed only once. The ten largest clones represent 8% to 8.5% of the sample. The sample was memory CD4+ T cells from blood. Every receptor here comes from a female donor in good health, serving as a healthy control.

A note on this clonotype: As an off-target read in a library built for alpha chains, this beta chain has a frequency of little significance. The chain uses TRBV29-1 and TRBJ2-7; possibly TRBD1 for D (5 bases). This CDR3 comprises 14 residues. The germline V and J ends were trimmed by 5 bases and 3 bases, with 17 bases remaining between them. The germline V gene has CDR1 SQVTM and CDR2 ANQGSEA. The CDR3 bases are TGCAGCGTTATTGGGGCAAATGATTACTACGAGCAGTACTTC. Encoded protein: CSVIGANDYYEQYF.

In this sample, this clonotype turned up once. This beta chain is an off-target read within a library intended for alpha chains, so its frequency means little. The rearrangement links TRBV4-1 to TRBJ1-2; a possible D gene is TRBD1 (5 bases). There are 14 residues in the CDR3. Deletions cut 0 bases from V and 4 bases from J, with 9 bases between. Germline loops: CDR1 MGHRA, CDR2 YSYEKL. CDR3 sequence: CASSQDRGTYGYTF. The CDR3 coding sequence is TGCGCCAGCAGCCAAGATAGAGGGACCTATGGCTACACCTTC.

This clonotype was detected only once. This beta chain turned up in a library designed for alpha chains; as an off-target read, its abundance says little. The chain couples TRBV11-1 to TRBJ1-1; TRBD1 might be the D (5 bases). V lost 4 bases, J lost 2 bases, and 14 bases lay in between. Germline CDR1 is SGHAT and CDR2 is FQDESV (reference sequence). This CDR3 comprises 15 residues. The CDR3 nucleotides are TGTGCCAGCAGCTGGACCGGGACTGCAAACACTGAAGCTTTCTTT. Protein: CASSWTGTANTEAFF.

As for this clonotype: Since it is a stray read in a library aimed at alpha chains, this beta chain has a size that is not meaningful. This chain links TRBV13 with TRBJ2-7; TRBD1 matches at 7 bases. The CDR3 has 14 residues. The germline CDR1 and CDR2 sequences are PRHDT and FYEKMQ (reference sequence). The trim removed 6 bases at V and 9 bases at J, leaving 14 bases unmatched. The CDR3 reads CASSYKDRRLLQYF. The DNA of the CDR3 is TGTGCCAGCAGTTATAAGGACAGGCGCCTCCTGCAGTACTTC.

On this clonotype itself: Since it is a stray read in a library aimed at alpha chains, this beta chain has a size that is not meaningful. This chain links TRBV3-1 with TRBJ1-2; D is unclear. Per the germline V gene, CDR1 is LGHDT and CDR2 is YNNKEL (reference sequence). V gave up 3 bases and J gave up 0 bases, with 11 bases separating them. The CDR3 runs to 15 residues. This chain's CDR3 is CASSQEAGANYGYTF. CDR3 nucleotides: TGTGCCAGCAGCCAGGAGGCCGGTGCTAACTATGGCTACACCTTC.

The sample holds one count of this clonotype. A library made for alpha chains picked up this beta chain off target, so its size means little. The chain has TRBV20-1 and TRBJ1-2; possible D gene TRBD1, 6 bases. The CDR3 is made up of 15 amino acids. The V end lost 0 bases, the J end lost 4 bases, and 15 bases lay between the germline ends. Germline values: CDR1 DFQATT, CDR2 SNEGSKA (reference sequence). CDR3 sequence reads: CSARDDAGAAYGYTF. The CDR3 DNA reads as TGCAGTGCTAGAGATGACGCAGGGGCAGCCTATGGCTACACCTTC.

Notes on this clonotype: For a library built for alpha chains, this beta chain is a stray read; little rests on its size. Written as DNA, the CDR3 is TGCAGCGCCGGGGAGACTGGCTATGGCTACACCTTC. It yields the protein CSAGETGYGYTF. This rearrangement joins TRBV29-1 to TRBJ1-2, with no clear D. The ends were cut back, 7 bases at V and 4 bases at J, with 13 bases in the middle. The CDR3 consists of 12 residues. Per the germline V gene, CDR1 is SQVTM and CDR2 is ANQGSEA.

As concerns this clonotype: Being off target in a library aimed at alpha chains, this beta chain has a size of little meaning. The V gene is TRBV5-1, the J gene TRBJ2-3, with D uncertain. Looked up from germline, CDR1 is SGHRS and CDR2 is YFSETQ. V lost 4 bases and J lost 2, with 14 bases in between. The CDR3 is made up of 15 amino acids. The CDR3 here is CASSHGEIVTDTQYF. The CDR3 nucleotides are TGCGCCAGCAGCCACGGCGAGATTGTCACAGATACGCAGTATTTT.

As regards this clonotype: This beta chain came through as a stray read in a library set up for alpha chains, and its size says little. The genes are TRBV10-3 and TRBJ1-2; TRBD1 matches 8 bases. CDR3 size: 15 residues. Germline V CDR1 and CDR2: ENHRY, SYGVKD. The J segment lost 3 bases and the V segment lost 2 bases, leaving 5 bases of the junction unmatched. The CDR3 bases are TGTGCCATCAGTGAGGCAGGGACAGGAGACTATGGCTACACCTTC. Amino acids: CAISEAGTGDYGYTF.

Note on this clonotype: This beta chain appears as a stray read in a library generated for alpha chains; its size is not informative. The rearrangement uses TRBV11-2 and TRBJ1-4; D not resolved. The CDR3 contains 16 residues. Per the germline V gene, CDR1 is SGHAT and CDR2 is FQNNGV. Trimming shortened V by 5 bases and J by 4 bases, and 17 bases separated the two germline ends. Written as DNA, the CDR3 is TGTGCCAGCAGCCCCGAGGGCCCGGGAAATAATGAAAAACTGTTTTTT. Amino acids: CASSPEGPGNNEKLFF.

Concerning this clonotype itself: This beta chain came through as a stray read in a library set up for alpha chains, and its size says little. CDR3 coding DNA: TGTGCCAGCAGTCTACTTCGGACGGCGAGCACCGGGGAGCTGTTTTTT. This sequence encodes CASSLLRTASTGELFF. V usage is TRBV12-3 or TRBV12-4 and J usage is TRBJ2-2; the D is unclear. The CDR3 has 16 residues. Between the trimmed V and J ends, which lost 5 bases and 4 bases, there was a span of 17 bases.

A remark on this clonotype: A library made for alpha chains picked up this beta chain off target, so its size means little. The chain uses TRBV20-1 and TRBJ1-2; 12 positions agree with TRBD1. Germline CDR1 is DFQATT and CDR2 is SNEGSKA (reference sequence). The CDR3 extends over 15 amino acids. V lost 0 bases to trimming and J lost 7 bases; unmatched junction nucleotides: 6. The CDR3 DNA sequence: TGCAGTGCTAGAGATCCGGGACAGGGGGCAGGTGGCTACACCTTC. This encodes CSARDPGQGAGGYTF.

A word on this clonotype: Because the library targeted alpha chains, this beta chain is an off-target read whose size means little. The chain couples TRBV29-1 to TRBJ2-3; D is unclear. Deletions cut 2 bases from V and 0 bases from J, with 6 bases between. The germline gives CDR1 SQVTM, CDR2 ANQGSEA. CDR3 size: 13 residues. The CDR3 loop reads CSVETGSTDTQYF. The CDR3 DNA sequence: TGCAGCGTTGAAACCGGTAGCACAGATACGCAGTATTTT.

With respect to this clonotype: The library was built for alpha chains, so this beta chain is an off-target read and its size means little. The V gene is TRBV7-2, the J gene TRBJ1-5; D gene unclear. Germline V gives CDR1 SGHTA, CDR2 FQGNSA. The CDR3 is 16 amino acids. Trimming took off 5 bases at V and 0 bases at J, with 14 bases between the two ends. CDR3 coding DNA: TGTGCCAGCAGCCCGAACAGCGTTTATAGCAATCAGCCCCAGCATTTT. Translated, it gives CASSPNSVYSNQPQHF.

This clonotype is a singleton in its sample. Because this beta chain is a stray read in a library intended to capture alpha chains, its abundance should not be given much weight. This chain joins TRBV5-1 and TRBJ1-2, with 9 bases matching TRBD1. The CDR3 has 13 amino acids. CDR1 is SGHRS and CDR2 is YFSETQ in the germline V gene. With V trimmed by 7 bases and J by 4 bases, 5 bases remained unmatched. The CDR3 region is CASQPGQGYGYTF. The CDR3 DNA follows: TGCGCCAGCCAACCGGGACAGGGCTATGGCTACACCTTC.

On this clonotype itself: Being off target in a library aimed at alpha chains, this beta chain has a size of little meaning. The chain uses TRBV29-1 and TRBJ2-3, with TRBD2 identical over 10 bases. Germline V lookup: CDR1 SQVTM, CDR2 ANQGSEA. Losses at the gene ends were 7 bases for V and 0 bases for J; bases not matched to a gene: 7. CDR3 length: 15 amino acids. In DNA form, the CDR3 reads TGCAGCGCCGCACTGACTAGCGGGAGCACAGATACGCAGTATTTT. Its translation: CSAALTSGSTDTQYF.

About this clonotype itself: Since it is a stray read in a library aimed at alpha chains, this beta chain has a size that is not meaningful. The gene calls are TRBV10-3 and TRBJ2-5, with D perhaps TRBD1 (6 bases). The germline V and J ends were trimmed by 2 bases and 3 bases, with 7 bases remaining between them. Per germline, CDR1 ENHRY and CDR2 SYGVKD. The length of the CDR3 is 13 residues. DNA of the CDR3: TGTGCCATCAGTGAGCGGACAGAAGAGACCCAGTACTTC. It encodes CAISERTEETQYF.

In the case of this clonotype: For a library built for alpha chains, this beta chain is a stray read; little rests on its size. The chain recombines TRBV5-1 with TRBJ2-1; perhaps TRBD2 as D (6 bases). Per germline, CDR1 SGHRS and CDR2 YFSETQ. V was shortened by 0 bases and J by 5 bases, with 9 bases between the two germline ends. There are 14 residues in the CDR3. The CDR3 DNA follows: TGCGCCAGCAGCTTGGCCGGGACTCACAATGAGCAGTTCTTC. Encoded protein: CASSLAGTHNEQFF.

This clonotype was seen once. Within a library made for alpha chains, this beta chain is off target, and its count is uninformative. The CDR3 is CGRSQGAKTEAFF. The CDR3 region has the DNA TGCGGACGGTCCCAGGGGGCGAAGACTGAAGCTTTCTTT. This chain links TRBV29-1 with TRBJ1-1; TRBD1 agrees at 8 bases. This CDR3 comprises 13 residues. Germline assignment: CDR1 SQVTM and CDR2 ANQGSEA. The full variable domain, rest sourced from reference TRBV29-1 and TRBJ1-1, is SAVISQKPSRDICQRGTSLTIQCQVDSQVTMMFWYRQQPGQSLTLIATANQGSEATYESGFVIDKFPISRPNLTFSTLTVSNMSPEDSSIYLCGRSQGAKTEAFFGQGTRLTVV.

With regard to this clonotype: The library was prepared for alpha chains; this beta chain is a stray read, so its frequency means little. The chain couples TRBV12-3 or TRBV12-4 to TRBJ1-1; a weak D match, TRBD1 (6 bases). The CDR3 loop spans 12 amino acids. Deletions cut 5 bases from V and 8 bases from J, with 12 bases between. The CDR3: CASSLQGSEAFF. The DNA of the CDR3 is TGTGCCAGCAGTCTCCAGGGGTCCGAAGCTTTCTTT.

Notes on this clonotype: This beta chain is an unintended read in a library built for alpha chains; its size means little. This chain uses TRBV5-5 with TRBJ2-7, with 7 bases fitting TRBD2. The CDR3 contains 13 residues. Germline V gene data show CDR1 as SGHKS and CDR2 as YYEKEE (reference sequence). J was trimmed by 7 bases and V by 0 bases; bases with no gene match: 4. CDR3: CASSLEWGGEQYF. In DNA, the CDR3 is TGTGCCAGCAGCTTGGAGTGGGGAGGGGAGCAGTACTTC.

Worth noting for this clonotype: This beta chain is a stray sequence in a library constructed for alpha chains; its clone size is not meaningful. The chain couples TRBV2 to TRBJ2-1; D is possibly TRBD2 (5 bases). Germline loops: CDR1 SNHLY, CDR2 FYNNEI. This CDR3 region has 13 residues. Between the trimmed V and J ends, which lost 8 bases and 4 bases, there was a span of 12 bases. The CDR3 nucleotides are TGTGCCAGCGTCGGGGAGACATACAATGAGCAGTTCTTC. This encodes CASVGETYNEQFF. The variable domain in full, with the rest retrieved from reference TRBV2 and TRBJ2-1, is EPEVTQTPSHQVTQMGQEVILRCVPISNHLYFYWYRQILGQKVEFLVSFYNNEISEKSEIFDDQFSVERPDGSNFTLKIRSTKLEDSAMYFCASVGETYNEQFFGPGTRLTVL.

A word on this clonotype: This beta chain appears as a stray read in a library generated for alpha chains; its size is not informative. This sequence joins TRBV6-5 and TRBJ2-7; D is unclear. CDR1 is MNHEY and CDR2 is SVGAGI in the germline V gene. The V end was cut by 0 bases, the J end by 5 bases, with 17 bases between. This CDR3 comprises 16 residues. CDR3 sequence reads: CASSYSISGLRHEQYF. The CDR3 DNA is TGTGCCAGCAGTTACTCGATTTCTGGCCTACGCCACGAGCAGTACTTC.

With regard to this clonotype: This beta chain represents an off-target read in a library built for alpha chains; its size is of limited meaning. This sequence joins TRBV29-1 and TRBJ1-6; TRBD1 aligns across 7 bases. V gave up 7 bases and J gave up 6 bases; unmatched junction bases: 6. The CDR3 is made up of 13 amino acids. The germline CDR1 and CDR2 sequences are SQVTM and ANQGSEA. The CDR3 here is CSGRTGSNSPLHF. As DNA, the CDR3 is TGCAGCGGTCGGACAGGATCTAATTCACCCCTCCACTTT. The entire variable domain, with the rest obtained from reference TRBV29-1 and TRBJ1-6, is as follows: SAVISQKPSRDICQRGTSLTIQCQVDSQVTMMFWYRQQPGQSLTLIATANQGSEATYESGFVIDKFPISRPNLTFSTLTVSNMSPEDSSIYLCSGRTGSNSPLHFGNGTRLTVT.

Concerning this clonotype itself: Because this beta chain is a stray read in a library intended to capture alpha chains, its abundance should not be given much weight. The chain is built from TRBV28 and TRBJ2-1, with a weak D call TRBD1 (6 bases). Germline assignment: CDR1 MDHEN and CDR2 SYDVKM. The CDR3 length is 12 residues. V was cut by 5 bases and J by 7 bases, with 9 bases left in between. The CDR3: CASSAQGNEQFF. The CDR3 region has the DNA TGTGCCAGCAGTGCTCAGGGGAATGAGCAGTTCTTC.

As to this clonotype: This beta chain appears as a stray read in a library generated for alpha chains; its size is not informative. The chain carries TRBV7-2 and TRBJ2-7; D is unclear. Deletions cut 0 bases from V and 5 bases from J, with 8 bases between. Germline V gives CDR1 SGHTA, CDR2 FQGNSA. The CDR3 runs 13 residues. CDR3 nucleotide sequence: TGTGCCAGCAGCTTAGCCTCCGGCCACGAGCAGTACTTC. This codes for CASSLASGHEQYF.

A note on this clonotype: The library was built for alpha chains, so this beta chain is an off-target read and its size means little. J is TRBJ2-7 and V is TRBV6-5; maybe TRBD1 (5 bases). V lost 2 bases and J lost 7, with 12 bases in between. CDR3 length: 13 residues. Germline CDR1 MNHEY, CDR2 SVGAGI. Written as DNA, the CDR3 is TGTGCCAGCAGTTACACCCAGGGTTGGGAGCAGTACTTC. It encodes CASSYTQGWEQYF.

Remarks on this clonotype: A library prepared for alpha chains yielded this beta chain as an off-target read; its size is of little meaning. V usage is TRBV6-1 and J usage is TRBJ1-1; the D gene is possibly TRBD1 (5 bases). Germline loops: CDR1 MNHNS, CDR2 SASEGT. V was shortened by 5 bases and J by 3 bases, with 19 bases between the two germline ends. The CDR3 consists of 16 residues. CDR3: CASSQNAGNGYTEAFF. DNA for the CDR3: TGTGCCAGCAGTCAGAACGCAGGGAATGGGTACACTGAAGCTTTCTTT.

This clonotype was counted once. The library was designed around alpha chains, so this beta chain is a stray read whose abundance carries little weight. The chain is built from TRBV7-3 and TRBJ2-3; 10 bases are shared with TRBD2. Germline V gene data show CDR1 as SGHTA and CDR2 as FQGTGA. There are 16 residues in the CDR3. V shed 5 bases, J shed 2 bases, and the junction held 7 bases outside the gene matches. The CDR3 DNA follows: TGTGCCAGCAGCCTAGGAGCGGGAGGGATCACAGATACGCAGTATTTT. It specifies CASSLGAGGITDTQYF.

Comment on this clonotype: This beta chain slipped into a library made for alpha chains as a stray read, so its size is not meaningful. This sequence joins TRBV27 and TRBJ2-7; 8 nucleotides match TRBD1. CDR3 length equals 16 residues. Trimming removed 3 bases from V and 0 bases from J; junction bases left unmatched: 7. Germline V gene data show CDR1 as MNHEY and CDR2 as SMNVEV (reference sequence). This CDR3 is CASSFANRGDSYEQYF. CDR3 coding DNA: TGTGCCAGCAGTTTCGCCAACAGGGGGGACTCCTACGAGCAGTACTTC.

On this clonotype: This beta chain is a stray read from a library made for alpha chains; its abundance is not meaningful. The chain couples TRBV11-2 to TRBJ2-5; 11 nucleotides agree with TRBD2. V trimming: 4 bases; J trimming: 2 bases; junction bases outside the gene matches: 15. CDR1 and CDR2 from the germline V gene are SGHAT and FQNNGV. CDR3 size: 19 residues. The CDR3 DNA reads as TGTGCCAGCAGCTACGACGCCTCCACTAGCGGGGGCCCACAAGAGACCCAGTACTTC. This encodes CASSYDASTSGGPQETQYF.